This T cell receptor beta chain was profiled in a study of technical replicates of blood from a handful of donors (dated by TCRdb to 2015 to 2018). The CDR3 runs 15 residues from the cysteine to the phenylalanine. The retained sequence is limited to the CDR3, 45 bases, with the frame set at the first base. Reading the germline V gene gives CDR1 SGHTA and CDR2 FQGNSA. The germline V end is reduced by 1 base and the J end by 7 bases; junction bases left unmatched: 7. On this clone itself: The antigen it binds to is not known. No base quality values were provided; no much bigger clone lies one nucleotide off.

Libraries were made using the immunoSEQ multiplex PCR assay. What TCRdb holds here is the immuneACCESS table cut down to in-frame rearrangements. Part of the clones is not present; checked against another copy, under half of the missing clones reflect an unresolved V gene, and the others are unexplained. Within this sample are just under 60,000 clones, with about 94% of them counted one time only. Jointly, the top ten make up roughly 3.1% of the sample. The sample consisted of PBMCs. The TCR sequence derives from a human donor in good health. Some clones in this sample may be carry-over from other donors' samples. The V and J segments used are TRBV7-2 and TRBJ2-1, with 7 bases in between that match TRBD2. The sequenced DNA: TGTGCCAGCAGCTTAGAGAGCGGGAACCCGAATGAGCAGTTCTTC. Its translation reads: CASSLESGNPNEQFF.